Listed below are T cell receptor beta chains from one sample, sequenced in a study of cytomegalovirus exposure and HLA in healthy donors. Clones were sequenced by immunoSEQ multiplex PCR, and TCRdb holds only the in-frame ones, with some missing. Of 150,000 to 200,000 clones in the sample, roughly 81% were seen once. Sequencing input: PBMCs. These receptors all stem from a girl aged 5-17 years in good health and CMV-seropositive. CDR3s include the opening cysteine and the closing phenylalanine or tryptophan. The D gene is left open where the match is weak.

D,V,CDR3
NA,TRBV30,CAWSDTYREEKLFF
TRBD1,TRBV19,CASSIKVSGQASGELFF
NA,TRBV2,CASSALSGNTIYF
TRBD1,TRBV7-9,CASSLGDRSFAFF
NA,TRBV4-1,CASRAVQKNTEAFF
NA,TRBV10-2,CASREGRGINYGYTF
NA,TRBV30,CAWSVSARANTEAFF
NA,TRBV9,CASSVAEGSGNTIYF
NA,TRBV6-1,CASSEGAGSYEQYF
NA,TRBV4-2,CASSYLRRSQETQYF
NA,TRBV20-1,CSARVLYGYTF
TRBD1,TRBV6-1,CAIGQGAYEQYF
NA,TRBV2,CASSRQNYEQYF
TRBD2,TRBV5-1,CASKGRGTDTQYF
TRBD1,TRBV19,CASASGTDYEQYF
NA,TRBV18,CASSGDTGLSLSGNTIYF
TRBD2,TRBV9,CASSRLAGGPDTQYF
NA,TRBV5-5,CASVMGGLGYTF
NA,TRBV19,CASSIKGNNEQFF
TRBD1,TRBV2,CASRDRVYEQYF
NA,TRBV6-5,CASSVQGSGNTIYF
NA,TRBV5-1,CASSLAQGQGSGYTF
TRBD1,TRBV6-4,CASSEKTGGNTGELFF
TRBD2,TRBV19,CASSTGLAYEQYF
NA,TRBV7-6,CASSLGSARETQYF
TRBD1,TRBV19,CASSPGQGNTDTQYF
NA,TRBV29-1,CSSGGVEGYTF
NA,TRBV6-1,CASSGLPTPTDTEAFF
NA,TRBV2,CASSAGLSSSYNEQFF
NA,TRBV5-1,CASSLVFRESYEQYF
TRBD1,TRBV19,CASSIADRGSYGYTF
TRBD1,TRBV7-6,CASSFGQGAGDTEAFF
NA,TRBV10-1,CASSARRVPTEAFF
TRBD1,TRBV9,CASSSHGTGRTEAFF
TRBD1,TRBV29-1,CSVTGGGETQYF
NA,TRBV2,CASQEQAELETF
TRBD2,TRBV10-3,CATGGSDDSRYGTQYF
NA,TRBV10-3,CAIPGEDTQYF
NA,TRBV4-1,CASSQEPLVGGYGNTIYF
TRBD2,TRBV7-9,CASSNKGSGGETQYF
TRBD1,TRBV19,CASSIPPDRVNQPQHF
TRBD1,TRBV4-1,CASSRILGTGARPYGYTF
TRBD2,TRBV10-1,CASSESVIAGGPDEQFF
TRBD1,TRBV18,CASSPRQGDGYTF
NA,TRBV7-2,CASSLGTANVVTQYF
NA,TRBV19,CASSITGLFPQPQHF
NA,TRBV28,CASSLLTVSNEKLFF
TRBD2,TRBV4-1,CASSLFSGLSLDNEQFF
NA,TRBV25-1,CASSEASYQETQYF
NA,TRBV12-5,CASAESNQPQHF
NA,TRBV19,CASSIQGYGYTF
TRBD2,TRBV4-1,CASSQEWAGVLAGANVLTF
NA,TRBV7-9,CASSLAWAARRDEQYF
TRBD2,TRBV27,CASSFWGGNQETQYF
NA,TRBV5-1,CASSLGGLQETQYF
TRBD2,TRBV9,CASSVEGLAAQETQYF
NA,TRBV4-2,CASSQDLIGGGTQYF
NA,TRBV2,CASSVVPYEQYF
TRBD2,TRBV6-5,CASSYVRGGSDTQYF